This section outlines one TCR beta chain sequence together with its context. Its antigen is currently not known. The sample holds no much larger clone one base away, and base qualities are not on file. This record belongs to a study of low-dose radiotherapy and immunotherapy resistance in tumors (dated by TCRdb to between 2021 and 2023). Context from the whole study: In Cohort 1, each fraction delivered 0.5 Gy every 2 weeks, and the prescribed total PTV dose was 6.5 Gy. In Cohort 2, 1 Gy per fraction was delivered every two weeks, for a total of 13 Gy over 26 weeks. Nivolumab was administered intravenously as a 240 mg flat dose every two weeks, and ipilimumab was administered intravenously at 1 mg/kg every six weeks. Cyclophosphamide 200 mg/m2 was administered intravenously every two weeks, one day before each radiation and immunotherapy administration. Patients took aspirin 300 mg orally once daily for four cycles, starting on cycle 1 day 1. Trial participants were not randomized into treatment groups. Eight patients were included in the translational analysis, namely three from the first dose cohort plus the first five from the second dose cohort.

This sample's time point label indicates: before trial treatment. Donors were enrolled in RACIN, a single-arm phase I dose-escalation trial combining nivolumab, ipilimumab, aspirin, low-dose cyclophosphamide and low-dose radiotherapy. To be eligible, a patient needed to have an advanced solid tumor that was TIL-negative. First-strand cDNA was synthesized with Superscript III and a set of TRAV- and TRBV-specific primers, covering both TCRalpha and TCRbeta chains. TCRs were amplified with Phusion for 15 to 25 PCR cycles using a constant-region primer together with the adapter attached to the V primers. Amplification of the isolated mRNA was done with the MessageAmp II aRNA Amplification Kit, which involved a roughly 15-hour in vitro transcription at 37 degrees C. The Dynabeads mRNA DIRECT Purification Kit was used to isolate the mRNA for TCR sequencing. Indexed Illumina adapters were added in a second roughly 25-cycle Phusion PCR, and the resulting products were purified with AMPure XP beads. TCRalpha and TCRbeta libraries were deep-sequenced on an Illumina MiniSeq instrument. Per the authors' processing: Using custom Perl scripts, TCR sequences that encoded the same protein were pooled, out-of-frame sequences were dropped, and the abundance of each clonotype was calculated. Any TCR sequence backed by just one read was left out of the analysis. The metrics used to describe the repertoires included Shannon entropy, Gini index, clonality, richness, and the frequency of TCRs shared between repertoires. Using fastp at Q25 and MiXCR, TCRdb reprocessed the public reads and kept productive beta chains. Identical CDR3 protein sequences are pooled into one entry, listed with their most common genes and DNA. The V and J calls and clone size come from TCRdb's table, not from the authors' own analysis. This sample has 80,000 to 95,000 distinct CDR3 sequences in its table, and roughly 9% of those were observed once. Around 0.98% of the sample goes to the ten largest clones.

Sequenced here: PBMCs, sampled before treatment. The TCR was taken from a male donor with prostate cancer.

The CDR3 protein sequence reads: CSVLTGSEAQPQHF. The DNA reads TGCAGCGTCCTAACAGGGTCGGAGGCCCAGCCCCAGCATTTT. The V and J segments used are TRBV29-1 and TRBJ1-5; a tentative D call is TRBD1 (6 bases match). From its cysteine to its phenylalanine, the CDR3 spans 14 amino acids. The kept DNA is CDR3 alone, 42 bases in frame from the first base. CDR1 is given as SQVTM and CDR2 as ANQGSEA, both from the germline V gene. V is pared back by 6 bases and J by 7 bases, with 19 bases lying between the germline termini. The full variable domain, with segments outside the CDR3 supplied by the reference TRBV29-1 and TRBJ1-5 proteins, appears as SAVISQKPSRDICQRGTSLTIQCQVDSQVTMMFWYRQQPGQSLTLIATANQGSEATYESGFVIDKFPISRPNLTFSTLTVSNMSPEDSSIYLCSVLTGSEAQPQHFGDGTRLSIL.